The clone carrying this T cell receptor beta chain was recorded many times. Its antigen is currently unknown. This entry is derived from a study of CD8 T cells in ankylosing spondylitis. Whole-study results and caveats: Reportedly, disease-linked clones are significantly enriched in ankylosing spondylitis patients' matched synovial fluid. There was a TCR beta motif, made of 7 to 9 highly homologous variants, that appeared characteristic of ankylosing spondylitis blood. A number of the motif variants had already been described in reactive arthritis synovial fluid and blood.

V lost 2 bases to trimming and J lost 8 bases; unmatched junction nucleotides: 7. Germline loops: CDR1 SGHRS, CDR2 YFSETQ. There are 15 residues in the CDR3. TCRdb redid the calling of the 5' RACE reads with MiXCR, one entry per CDR3 protein. The sample lists 450,000 or so distinct CDR3 sequences; roughly 26% were seen once. The clonotype was recovered from a male donor with ankylosing spondylitis. This sequence joins TRBV5-1 and TRBJ1-6; 7 nucleotides align to TRBD1. Source material: blood, either unsorted or a sorted T cell fraction (not recorded which). For the CDR3, the DNA is TGCGCCAGCAGCTTTTTTCCAGGGGGAGATTCACCCCTCCACTTT. Translating it yields CASSFFPGGDSPLHF. Together with reference TRBV5-1 and TRBJ1-6, the CDR3 gives the full variable domain: KAGVTQTPRYLIKTRGQQVTLSCSPISGHRSVSWYQQTPGQGLQFLFEYFSETQRNKGNFPGRFSGRQFSNSRSEMNVSTLELGDSALYLCASSFFPGGDSPLHFGNGTRLTVT.